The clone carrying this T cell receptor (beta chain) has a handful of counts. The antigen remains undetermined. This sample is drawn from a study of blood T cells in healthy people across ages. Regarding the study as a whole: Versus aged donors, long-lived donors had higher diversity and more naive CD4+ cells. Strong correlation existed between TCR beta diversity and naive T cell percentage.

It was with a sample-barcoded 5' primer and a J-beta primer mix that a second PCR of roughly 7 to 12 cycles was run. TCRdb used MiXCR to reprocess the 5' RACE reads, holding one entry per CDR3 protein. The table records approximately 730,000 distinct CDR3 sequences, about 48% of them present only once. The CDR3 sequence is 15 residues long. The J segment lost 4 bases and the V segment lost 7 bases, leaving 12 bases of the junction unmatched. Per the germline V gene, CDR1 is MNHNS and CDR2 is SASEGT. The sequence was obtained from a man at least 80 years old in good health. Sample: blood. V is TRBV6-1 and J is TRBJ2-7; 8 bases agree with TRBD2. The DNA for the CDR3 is TGTGCCAGCACCCCTATCCGGGAGGGGGGATACGAGCAGTACTTC. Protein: CASTPIREGGYEQYF.